This T cell receptor (beta chain) originates from a study of PD-1 blockade in classical Hodgkin lymphoma. Looked up from germline, CDR1 is SGHRS and CDR2 is YFSETQ. This CDR3 spans 13 amino acids. Trimming shortened V by 0 bases and J by 3 bases, and 6 bases separated the two germline ends. In the case of this clone: What it binds is not known.

Each patient relapsed following autologous stem cell transplantation, and prior brentuximab vedotin exposure differed. The study isolated CD8+ T cells from thawed PBMCs by magnetic negative selection. The study, taken as a whole, reports: Complete responders matched newly diagnosed patients in baseline diversity. When set against healthy donors, newly diagnosed patients were reported to show lower baseline TCR diversity. The drivers behind the repertoire differences, possibly disease activity or prior therapy, remain undefined.

The assay was immunoSEQ multiplex PCR, and TCRdb's table has in-frame clones only and misses some. The sample shows a few thousand clones, 72% of them seen only once. This receptor was taken from a human donor with classical Hodgkin lymphoma. The rearrangement uses TRBV5-1 and TRBJ2-5, with D perhaps given as TRBD1 or TRBD2 (5 bases each). Specimen: CD8+ T cells from blood, collected at baseline. CDR3 DNA sequence: TGCGCCAGCAGCTTGGTGGGGGAAGAGACCCAGTACTTC. Protein product: CASSLVGEETQYF.